This T cell receptor (beta chain) was captured in a study of T cells in Graves' hyperthyroidism and ophthalmopathy. Study-level points and caveats: Among thyroid clonotypes expanded above 0.001, most also appeared in blood.

The CDR3 has 14 amino acids. The germline CDR1 and CDR2 sequences are MDHEN and SYDVKM. After removal of 6 bases from V and 5 bases from J, the junction contained 9 bases not matched to a gene. The CDR3 regions of TCR beta were amplified from RNA transcripts. The HTBI primer set was used in a first-round RT-PCR of the TCR CDR3. TCRdb reprocessed the multiplex PCR reads via MiXCR and lists one record per CDR3 protein. The repertoire holds 280,000 or so distinct CDR3 sequences, with 13% to 15% as singletons. Uncontrolled infection, other autoimmune disease, pregnancy or lactation disqualified patients from enrolment. Thyroid ultrasound, orbital computed tomography, clinical symptoms, and serum thyroxine and TRAb underpinned diagnoses. The blood sample dates from first hyperthyroidism diagnosis, preceding any ophthalmopathy symptoms. On this clonotype: The antigen is unknown.

V and J are TRBV28 and TRBJ2-7, with 8 nucleotides matching TRBD2. This TCR was sampled from a woman in her 50s with Graves' hyperthyroidism that later progressed to Graves' ophthalmopathy. The specimen was blood. CDR3 sequence (DNA): TGTGCCAGCAGGCCGGGACTAGTGTTCCACGAGCAGTACTTC. Translating it yields CASRPGLVFHEQYF.